This is a list of T cell receptor beta chains from one sample in a study of blood T cell repertoires in COVID-19. Here immunoSEQ multiplex PCR was the method, and the copy in TCRdb shows in-frame clones only, minus some. The sample has about 270,000 clones, 70% to 90% seen once. Sequenced: PBMCs or T cells enriched from blood (not recorded which). The receptors stem from a woman aged 25 to 39 with acute COVID-19. Both conserved end residues are part of each CDR3. D genes are given only for firm matches. Size values are once, few and many counts, or a class for expanded clones, and some rows have none.

TRBD2	TRBV28	TRBJ2-5	once	TGTGCCAGCAGTCCCTTAGCGGGAGAAGTAGAGACCCAGTACTTC	CASSPLAGEVETQYF
NA	TRBV3-1/TRBV3-2	TRBJ2-1	NA	TGTGCCAGCAGCCAGCGGGTTATGTTCTTC	CASSQRVMFF
TRBD1	TRBV5-1	TRBJ1-2	NA	TGCGCCAGCAGCTTGGGGACAGGAGACGACTATGGCTACACCTTC	CASSLGTGDDYGYTF
NA	TRBV7-9	TRBJ1-1	NA	TGTGCCAGCGGGCTATACCCTAACACTGAAGCTTTCTTT	CASGLYPNTEAFF
TRBD1	TRBV19	TRBJ1-1	NA	TGTGCCAGTAGTACCCCCGGGACAGGGGGTGGTACTGAAGCTTTCTTT	CASSTPGTGGGTEAFF
TRBD2	TRBV30	TRBJ2-3	NA	TGTGCCAGAACTAGCGGGAGTACAGATACGCAGTATTTT	CARTSGSTDTQYF
TRBD2	TRBV11-2	TRBJ2-1	NA	TGTGCCAGCAGCTTAGATAGCCCTACTAGCGGGCTGACCTACAATGAGCAGTTCTTC	CASSLDSPTSGLTYNEQFF
TRBD1	TRBV28	TRBJ2-7	NA	TGTGCCAGCACTCCCGCAGGGGGACCCTACGAGCAGTACTTC	CASTPAGGPYEQYF
NA	TRBV7-6	TRBJ1-3	NA	TGTGCCAGCAGCTTAGTGGCCTTATCCTCTGGAAACACCATATATTTT	CASSLVALSSGNTIYF
NA	TRBV9	TRBJ2-7	once	TGTGCCAGCAGCGTAGCGGGAACTTCCTACGAGCAGTACTTC	CASSVAGTSYEQYF
TRBD2	TRBV27	TRBJ2-1	NA	TGTGCCAGCAGTTTATCTTGGGGTTCGTTTGGGACTAGCGGGAGGAAAAGCTCCTACAATGAGCAGTTCTTC	CASSLSWGSFGTSGRKSSYNEQFF
TRBD2	TRBV11-2	TRBJ2-1	NA	TGTGCCAGCAGCTTAGATCCGGCGGGAGGCGCTGAGCAGTTCTTC	CASSLDPAGGAEQFF
NA	TRBV24-1	TRBJ2-2	NA	TGTGCCACCACTGGCACGAACACCGGGGAGCTGTTTTTT	CATTGTNTGELFF
NA	TRBV5-4	TRBJ2-7	NA	TGTGCCAGCAGCTTGGCCGACAGCCCCTACGAGCAGTACTTC	CASSLADSPYEQYF
NA	TRBV3-1/TRBV3-2	TRBJ1-6	NA	TGTGCCAGCAGGTCGCGGGACGGCGGTTCGACACCCCTCCACTTT	CASRSRDGGSTPLHF
TRBD2	TRBV4-3	TRBJ2-2	NA	TGCGCCAGCAGCCCGCTAGCGGGGACCGGCGGGGAGCTGTTTTTT	CASSPLAGTGGELFF
TRBD1	TRBV28	TRBJ2-7	NA	TGTGCCAACGAAGGGGGCCACGAGCAGTACTTC	CANEGGHEQYF
TRBD1	TRBV29-1	TRBJ2-7	NA	TGCAGCGTTGAGGGACAGGGGAGGTCGGGCTACGAGCAGTACTTC	CSVEGQGRSGYEQYF
TRBD1	TRBV7-9	TRBJ1-5	NA	TGTGCCAGCAGCTCCGGGGACAGGGGGCAGCCCCAGCATTTT	CASSSGDRGQPQHF
TRBD1	TRBV5-4	TRBJ2-7	NA	TGTGCCAGCAGCCTGTGGGGACAGGCGTACGAGCAGTACTTC	CASSLWGQAYEQYF
TRBD1	TRBV7-9	TRBJ2-1	NA	TGTGCCAGCAGCTTAGTTTGGGACAGAGCCAATGAGCAGTTCTTC	CASSLVWDRANEQFF
TRBD1	TRBV9	TRBJ1-5	NA	TGTGCCAGCAGCGACGGGACAGGCAATCAGCCCCAGCATTTT	CASSDGTGNQPQHF
NA	TRBV7-8	TRBJ2-7	NA	TGTGCCAGCAGCTTGAGAGGGATTTACGAGCAGTACTTC	CASSLRGIYEQYF
TRBD1	TRBV7-8	TRBJ1-2	NA	TGTGCCAGCAGCCGTTTTAACAGGGGGCTGGCTAACTATGGCTACACCTTC	CASSRFNRGLANYGYTF
TRBD1	TRBV14	TRBJ2-7	NA	TGTGCCAGCAGCCAGCAACAGGGGGTCGAGCAGTACTTC	CASSQQQGVEQYF
NA	TRBV30	TRBJ1-6	NA	TGTGCCTGTTCCAGGGCTCGGGATTCACCCCTCCACTTT	CACSRARDSPLHF
NA	TRBV27	TRBJ1-5	NA	TGTGCCAGCAGTTTAACAGGTGCGGGGATCCGGCCCCAGCATTTT	CASSLTGAGIRPQHF
TRBD1	TRBV28	TRBJ2-4	NA	TGTGCCAGCAGTTTAAGTACAGGGGGCTTATCCAAAAACATTCAGTACTTC	CASSLSTGGLSKNIQYF
NA	TRBV5-4	TRBJ2-7	NA	TGTGCCAGCAGCTTAGGAGACAGGAACTACGAGCAGTACTTC	CASSLGDRNYEQYF
NA	TRBV29-1	TRBJ2-3	NA	TGCAGCGTTGTTTTCGCTAGCGCTAGCACAGATACGCAGTATTTT	CSVVFASASTDTQYF
TRBD1	TRBV13	TRBJ2-5	NA	TGTGCCAGCAGTTGGCCAGGGGGCCAAGAGACCCAGTACTTC	CASSWPGGQETQYF
NA	TRBV7-9	TRBJ2-7	NA	TGTGCCAGCAGCTCTGGACAGACCTACGAGCAGTACTTC	CASSSGQTYEQYF
TRBD1	TRBV18	TRBJ1-2	NA	TGTGCCAGCTCACCACGGGGACAGGATGGCTACACCTTC	CASSPRGQDGYTF
TRBD2	TRBV2	TRBJ2-7	NA	TGTGCCAGCATGGGACTAGCGGTCGTGCGCGAGCAGTACTTC	CASMGLAVVREQYF
TRBD2	TRBV28	TRBJ2-1	NA	TGTGCCAGCAGCGTAACTAGCGGGAGGAATGAGCAGTTCTTC	CASSVTSGRNEQFF
TRBD2	TRBV4-1	TRBJ2-7	NA	TGCGCCAGCAGCATACGCGCGGGAGGTTTCGAGCAGTACTTC	CASSIRAGGFEQYF
TRBD1	TRBV28	TRBJ1-1	NA	TGTGCCAGCAGTTCACAGGGGGCGATAAACACTGAAGCTTTCTTT	CASSSQGAINTEAFF
TRBD1	TRBV25-1	TRBJ1-4	NA	TGTGCCAGCAGTGTCCCGGGACAGGGGATCCCGCTTAATGAAAAACTGTTTTTT	CASSVPGQGIPLNEKLFF
TRBD2	TRBV28	TRBJ2-7	NA	TGTGCCAGCAGTTTAGGGCGGGGGGTATACTACGAGCAGTACTTC	CASSLGRGVYYEQYF
NA	TRBV28	TRBJ1-2	NA	TGTGCCAGCACATCAGACTATGGCTACACCTTC	CASTSDYGYTF
TRBD1	TRBV29-1	TRBJ2-7	NA	TGCAGCGCTAAACTCGGGACAGCCTCCTACGAGCAGTACTTC	CSAKLGTASYEQYF
TRBD1	TRBV7-2	TRBJ2-7	NA	TGTGCCAGCAGTTCGATGGGGGCGACAGGGAATCCCTACGAGCAGTACTTC	CASSSMGATGNPYEQYF
NA	TRBV13	TRBJ2-5	once	TGTGCCAGCAGGTTCTTGGATGGAGGGGAAGAGACCCAGTACTTC	CASRFLDGGEETQYF
NA	TRBV18	TRBJ2-3	NA	TGTGCCAGCTCACCACCACTCCTCCCAGATACGCAGTATTTT	CASSPPLLPDTQYF
TRBD1	TRBV6-5	TRBJ1-2	NA	TGTGCCAGCAAAAGGCAGGGGGGTAACTATGGCTACACCTTC	CASKRQGGNYGYTF
TRBD1	TRBV27	TRBJ1-5	NA	TGTGCCAGCAGTCGACAGGGCACCCGGCTGGCCGAAAATCAGCCCCAGCATTTT	CASSRQGTRLAENQPQHF
TRBD2	TRBV11-2	TRBJ2-1	NA	TGTGCCAGCAGCTATAGAGCGGGAGGGCCAATTGAGCAGTTCTTC	CASSYRAGGPIEQFF
NA	TRBV5-1	TRBJ2-7	NA	TGCGCCAGCAGCTCCGGGACTGAGCCCTACGAGCAGTACTTC	CASSSGTEPYEQYF
NA	TRBV7-3	TRBJ2-7	NA	TGTGCCGATCAAGGCTCTAGCGCCTACTACGAGCAGTACTTC	CADQGSSAYYEQYF
TRBD1	TRBV6-5	TRBJ1-3	NA	TGTGCCAGCCGACAGGGGACTGGAAACACCATATATTTT	CASRQGTGNTIYF
NA	TRBV3-1/TRBV3-2	TRBJ1-4	NA	TGTGCCAGCAGCCCCACAGTCGTCCGACCCACTGGGGCGAGTGAAAAACTGTTTTTT	CASSPTVVRPTGASEKLFF
TRBD1	TRBV7-8	TRBJ1-2	NA	TGTGCCAGCAGCTTAGGAACGCGGACAGGCTCTGGCTACACCTTC	CASSLGTRTGSGYTF